What follows are 28 T cell receptor beta chains derived from one specimen sequenced in a study of T cell responses to AZD1222 COVID-19 vaccine listed by TCRdb under 2021. Library method: the immunoSEQ multiplex PCR assay. Not all clones reach the TCRdb copy of this immuneACCESS table, which keeps in-frame sequences only. Checked studies attribute under half of the gap to unresolved V genes and leave the rest unexplained. Recorded for this sample are approximately 190,000 clones; 85% to 95% of them occurred a single time. Clones ranked in the top ten supply roughly 1.3% of the sample. The sample's time point label is to be understood as: baseline before first vaccination. The sequencing used peripheral blood, collected on day 0 of AZD1222 vaccination. The receptors derive from an adult in good health.

This chain links TRBV9 with TRBJ2-3; D is unresolved. Germline V gene data show CDR1 as SGDLS and CDR2 as YYNGEE. The CDR3 is made up of 15 amino acids. V lost 3 bases and J lost 0, with 11 bases in between. CDR3 sequence (DNA): TGTGCCAGCAGCGGAGGACGTTCTAGCACAGATACGCAGTATTTT. Amino acid sequence: CASSGGRSSTDTQYF. The whole variable domain, filled in from reference TRBV9 and TRBJ2-3, reads DSGVTQTPKHLITATGQRVTLRCSPRSGDLSVYWYQQSLDQGLQFLIQYYNGEERAKGNILERFSAQQFPDLHSELNLSSLELGDSALYFCASSGGRSSTDTQYFGPGTRLTVL.

V and J are TRBV11-2 and TRBJ2-5; 10 nucleotides line up with TRBD1. The CDR3 runs 15 residues. The germline CDR1 and CDR2 sequences are SGHAT and FQNNGV. V lost 6 bases and J lost 4; bases outside the gene matches: 8. The DNA for the CDR3 is TGTGCCAGCAGTCCCGGACAGGGGGGAGGAGAGACCCAGTACTTC. Its translation: CASSPGQGGGETQYF.

The rearrangement uses TRBV5-1 and TRBJ2-7; 10 bases line up with TRBD2. The CDR3 extends over 15 amino acids. J gave up 1 base and V 0 bases, and 1 base lay outside the gene matches. CDR1 and CDR2 from the germline V gene are SGHRS and YFSETQ. The CDR3 spells CASSLVTSGSYEQYF. The DNA for the CDR3 is TGCGCCAGCAGCTTGGTGACTAGCGGGTCCTACGAGCAGTACTTC. Full variable domain (missing parts from reference TRBV5-1 and TRBJ2-7): KAGVTQTPRYLIKTRGQQVTLSCSPISGHRSVSWYQQTPGQGLQFLFEYFSETQRNKGNFPGRFSGRQFSNSRSEMNVSTLELGDSALYLCASSLVTSGSYEQYFGPGTRLTVT.

V usage is TRBV6-5 and J usage is TRBJ1-1; possible D gene TRBD1, 5 bases. The CDR3 has 15 amino acids. The V gene's germline CDR1 is MNHEY and CDR2 SVGAGI. V was shortened by 2 bases and J by 4 bases, with 14 bases between the two germline ends. CDR3 DNA: TGTGCCAGCAGTTACACGAATACAGGTGCCACTGAAGCTTTCTTT. Its protein is CASSYTNTGATEAFF.

The chain employs TRBV2 and TRBJ1-2; D not certain. Germline V lookup: CDR1 SNHLY, CDR2 FYNNEI. Deletions cut 0 bases from V and 2 bases from J, with 7 bases between. This CDR3 region has 14 residues. Here the CDR3 DNA reads TGTGCCAGCAGTGAAGCCGGGAAGAACTATGGCTACACCTTC. This encodes CASSEAGKNYGYTF.

This chain uses TRBV6-6 with TRBJ2-1, with D perhaps being TRBD1 or TRBD2 (5 bases each). The CDR3 is 15 amino acids. Germline V gives CDR1 MNHNY, CDR2 SVGAGI (reference sequence). V lost 2 bases and J lost 8, with 16 bases in between. DNA for the CDR3: TGTGCCAGCAGTTACCTCGGTAGGGACGGGTATGAGCAGTTCTTC. This encodes CASSYLGRDGYEQFF.

This chain connects TRBV11-1 to TRBJ2-3; TRBD1 aligns across 7 bases. V shed 5 bases, J shed 1 base, and the junction held 3 bases outside the gene matches. Germline CDR1 and CDR2: SGHAT and FQDESV (reference sequence). This CDR3 has 14 amino acids. The CDR3 here is CASSLDRGTDTQYF. CDR3 DNA: TGTGCCAGCAGCCTAGACAGGGGCACAGATACGCAGTATTTT.

The chain couples TRBV5-8 to TRBJ1-6; no clear D. V was shortened by 4 bases and J by 2 bases, with 4 bases between the two germline ends. There are 13 residues in the CDR3. Germline CDR1 is SGHTS and CDR2 is YDEGEE. For the CDR3, the DNA is TGTGCCAGCAGCGGACCCTATAATTCACCCCTCCACTTT. Translation gives CASSGPYNSPLHF.

J is TRBJ1-1 and V is TRBV27; 7 nucleotides agree with TRBD1. With 5 bases clipped from V and 2 bases from J, the junction kept 8 bases outside the gene matches. The germline V gene has CDR1 MNHEY and CDR2 SMNVEV (reference sequence). The CDR3 spans 15 residues. The CDR3: CASSRETGPNTEAFF. As DNA, the CDR3 is TGTGCCAGCAGTCGGGAGACAGGGCCCAACACTGAAGCTTTCTTT.

The chain is built from TRBV6-1 and TRBJ1-2; D gene unclear. Deletions cut 2 bases from V and 4 bases from J, with 11 bases between. This CDR3 contains 14 residues. CDR1 is MNHNS and CDR2 is SASEGT in the germline V gene. This CDR3 is CASSESVETYGYTF. The CDR3 DNA sequence: TGTGCCAGCAGTGAATCGGTCGAGACCTATGGCTACACCTTC.

The chain combines TRBV18 with TRBJ1-4; D is unresolved. Deletions cut 3 bases from V and 8 bases from J, with 16 bases between. Germline assignment: CDR1 KGHSH and CDR2 LQKENI. The CDR3 has 15 residues. The DNA of the CDR3 is TGTGCCAGCTCACCTTCGTGGGGTTTTGGGGAAAAACTGTTTTTT. It translates to CASSPSWGFGEKLFF.

This sequence joins TRBV3-1 (or the pseudogene TRBV3-2) and TRBJ1-1; D is perhaps TRBD1 (6 bases). V gave up 0 bases and J gave up 7 bases, with 9 bases separating them. This CDR3 region has 13 residues. Germline V gene lookup returns CDR1 LGHDT and CDR2 YNNKEL (reference sequence). CDR3 loop: CASSQDTRGEAFF. The CDR3 DNA follows: TGTGCCAGCAGCCAAGATACCAGGGGTGAAGCTTTCTTT.

The chain couples TRBV3-1 (or the pseudogene TRBV3-2) to TRBJ1-3; no firm D call. The CDR3 consists of 13 residues. Germline CDR1 is LGHDT and CDR2 is YNNKEL (reference sequence). V was clipped by 1 base and J by 4 bases, with 5 bases between them. The CDR3 reads CASSQGQGNTIYF. In nucleotides, the CDR3 is TGTGCCAGCAGCCAAGGGCAGGGAAACACCATATATTTT.

V and J are TRBV3-1 (or the pseudogene TRBV3-2) and TRBJ2-1; 10 nucleotides line up with TRBD2. Trimming took 1 base from V and 8 from J; bases not matched to a gene: 2. The CDR3 is made up of 14 amino acids. Germline V lookup: CDR1 LGHDT, CDR2 YNNKEL (reference sequence). In DNA, the CDR3 is TGTGCCAGCAGCCAAGGAGCGGGGGGGGATGAGCAGTTCTTC. Its protein is CASSQGAGGDEQFF.

This clone has just one count. This sequence joins TRBV6-2 or TRBV6-3 and TRBJ2-1; TRBD2 agrees at 14 bases. The CDR3 extends over 18 amino acids. J was trimmed by 10 bases and V by 0 bases; bases with no gene match: 11. In germline, CDR1 is MNHEY, CDR2 SVGEGT. CDR3 sequence reads: CASSYSRLTSGGAREQFF. DNA for the CDR3: TGTGCCAGCAGTTACTCACGGCTGACTAGCGGGGGGGCAAGGGAGCAGTTCTTC.

The rearrangement links TRBV30 to TRBJ1-1, with D possibly TRBD1 on 5 matching bases. Trimming shortened V by 3 bases and J by 1 base, and 9 bases separated the two germline ends. The CDR3 runs to 13 residues. Germline V gene sequence: CDR1 GTSNPN, CDR2 SVGIG (reference sequence). The CDR3 loop is CAWRTTGNTEAFF. Here the CDR3 DNA reads TGTGCCTGGAGGACAACAGGGAACACTGAAGCTTTCTTT.

V is TRBV7-3 and J is TRBJ2-2; 9 bases line up with TRBD1. The V segment lost 5 bases and the J segment 8 bases; nucleotides outside the gene matches: 12. The CDR3 extends over 16 amino acids. Germline V gene data show CDR1 as SGHTA and CDR2 as FQGTGA. In DNA, the CDR3 is TGTGCCAGCAGCCAACAGGGGGCGCGAGGAGCAGGGGAGCTGTTTTTT. It translates to CASSQQGARGAGELFF.

The V call is TRBV18, the J call TRBJ2-5, with a possible D match to TRBD1 (5 bases). V was shortened by 4 bases and J by 2 bases, with 11 bases between the two germline ends. The germline V gene encodes CDR1 KGHSH and CDR2 LQKENI. The CDR3 has 14 amino acids. CDR3: CASSRGPGQETQYF. The CDR3 DNA sequence: TGTGCCAGCTCACGCGGCCCAGGGCAAGAGACCCAGTACTTC.

V usage is TRBV5-1 and J usage is TRBJ2-1, with TRBD2 identical over 12 bases. The ends lost 3 bases at V and 6 bases at J; junction bases unmatched: 7. Germline assignment: CDR1 SGHRS and CDR2 YFSETQ. CDR3 length: 16 residues. The CDR3 is CASSSSGGALGNEQFF. CDR3 coding DNA: TGCGCCAGCAGCTCTAGCGGGGGGGCTTTAGGCAATGAGCAGTTCTTC.

The chain carries TRBV12-3 or TRBV12-4 and TRBJ1-2; D not certain. The ends were cut back, 4 bases at V and 8 bases at J, with 14 bases in the middle. CDR3 length equals 13 residues. The CDR3 protein is CASSYGRNWGYTF. The CDR3 DNA is TGTGCCAGCAGTTATGGCAGGAACTGGGGCTACACCTTC.

V and J are TRBV10-3 and TRBJ2-5; 12 positions match TRBD2. The CDR3 sequence is 14 residues long. In germline, CDR1 is ENHRY, CDR2 SYGVKD. After removal of 10 bases from V and 5 bases from J, the junction contained 8 bases not matched to a gene. The CDR3 DNA is TGTGCCACGAGGACTAGCGGGGAGGGGGAGACCCAGTACTTC. Translated: CATRTSGEGETQYF.

The chain carries TRBV18 and TRBJ1-3; maybe TRBD1 (5 bases). This CDR3 has 16 residues. Trimming left V 3 bases short and J 1 base short, with 13 bases between. Germline V gene lookup returns CDR1 KGHSH and CDR2 LQKENI. The CDR3 bases are TGTGCCAGCTCACCCCCCGGGGGTAGGTCTGGAAACACCATATATTTT. This encodes CASSPPGGRSGNTIYF.

The chain uses TRBV3-1 (or the pseudogene TRBV3-2) and TRBJ1-3; D unclear. Trimming took off 6 bases at V and 5 bases at J, with 11 bases between the two ends. The germline V gene encodes CDR1 LGHDT and CDR2 YNNKEL (reference sequence). The CDR3 covers 13 residues. The CDR3 DNA sequence: TGTGCCAGCAGTACTTCCAGGCGAAACACCATATATTTT. It specifies CASSTSRRNTIYF.

CDR3 bases: TGTGCCAGCAGCTCCCTTCCAACTAATGAAAAACTGTTTTTT. Amino acids: CASSSLPTNEKLFF. The chain carries TRBV7-6 and TRBJ1-4, with D uncertain. CDR1 and CDR2 (germline): SGHVS, FNYEAQ. V lost 4 bases and J lost 0, with 6 bases in between. CDR3 size: 14 residues.

In DNA form, the CDR3 reads TGCGCCAGCAGCTTGGCACCGGGGAATGAATATGAGCAGTTCTTC. This translates into CASSLAPGNEYEQFF. The genes are TRBV5-1 and TRBJ2-1, with D perhaps TRBD2 (5 bases). Trimming left V 0 bases short and J 8 bases short, with 15 bases between. CDR1 and CDR2 (germline): SGHRS, YFSETQ. This CDR3 has 15 residues.

V usage is TRBV19 and J usage is TRBJ2-1, with unresolved D. CDR1 is LNHDA and CDR2 is SQIVND in the germline V gene (reference sequence). Trimming took off 1 base at V and 9 bases at J, with 7 bases between the two ends. The CDR3 sequence is 12 residues long. CDR3 bases: TGTGCCAGTAGTATAGGGGTTGCTGAGCAGTTCTTC. This codes for CASSIGVAEQFF.

The V gene is TRBV25-1, the J gene TRBJ2-1; D not certain. The V gene's germline CDR1 is MGHDK and CDR2 SYGVNS. The germline V and J ends were trimmed by 3 bases and 8 bases, with 11 bases remaining between them. CDR3 length: 13 residues. The CDR3 loop is CASSDHYWDEQFF. CDR3 in DNA: TGTGCCAGCAGTGACCACTATTGGGATGAGCAGTTCTTC. The full variable domain, its missing parts supplied by reference TRBV25-1 and TRBJ2-1, is EADIYQTPRYLVIGTGKKITLECSQTMGHDKMYWYQQDPGMELHLIHYSYGVNSTEKGDLSSESTVSRIRTEHFPLTLESARPSHTSQYLCASSDHYWDEQFFGPGTRLTVL.

The genes are TRBV7-8 and TRBJ1-1; weak D call: TRBD1 (6 bases). Germline V lookup: CDR1 SGHVS, CDR2 FQNEAQ. CDR3 size: 15 residues. V was clipped by 3 bases and J by 0 bases, with 11 bases between them. This CDR3 reads CASSLRDNLNTEAFF. CDR3 DNA: TGTGCCAGCAGCTTGAGGGACAACCTGAACACTGAAGCTTTCTTT.